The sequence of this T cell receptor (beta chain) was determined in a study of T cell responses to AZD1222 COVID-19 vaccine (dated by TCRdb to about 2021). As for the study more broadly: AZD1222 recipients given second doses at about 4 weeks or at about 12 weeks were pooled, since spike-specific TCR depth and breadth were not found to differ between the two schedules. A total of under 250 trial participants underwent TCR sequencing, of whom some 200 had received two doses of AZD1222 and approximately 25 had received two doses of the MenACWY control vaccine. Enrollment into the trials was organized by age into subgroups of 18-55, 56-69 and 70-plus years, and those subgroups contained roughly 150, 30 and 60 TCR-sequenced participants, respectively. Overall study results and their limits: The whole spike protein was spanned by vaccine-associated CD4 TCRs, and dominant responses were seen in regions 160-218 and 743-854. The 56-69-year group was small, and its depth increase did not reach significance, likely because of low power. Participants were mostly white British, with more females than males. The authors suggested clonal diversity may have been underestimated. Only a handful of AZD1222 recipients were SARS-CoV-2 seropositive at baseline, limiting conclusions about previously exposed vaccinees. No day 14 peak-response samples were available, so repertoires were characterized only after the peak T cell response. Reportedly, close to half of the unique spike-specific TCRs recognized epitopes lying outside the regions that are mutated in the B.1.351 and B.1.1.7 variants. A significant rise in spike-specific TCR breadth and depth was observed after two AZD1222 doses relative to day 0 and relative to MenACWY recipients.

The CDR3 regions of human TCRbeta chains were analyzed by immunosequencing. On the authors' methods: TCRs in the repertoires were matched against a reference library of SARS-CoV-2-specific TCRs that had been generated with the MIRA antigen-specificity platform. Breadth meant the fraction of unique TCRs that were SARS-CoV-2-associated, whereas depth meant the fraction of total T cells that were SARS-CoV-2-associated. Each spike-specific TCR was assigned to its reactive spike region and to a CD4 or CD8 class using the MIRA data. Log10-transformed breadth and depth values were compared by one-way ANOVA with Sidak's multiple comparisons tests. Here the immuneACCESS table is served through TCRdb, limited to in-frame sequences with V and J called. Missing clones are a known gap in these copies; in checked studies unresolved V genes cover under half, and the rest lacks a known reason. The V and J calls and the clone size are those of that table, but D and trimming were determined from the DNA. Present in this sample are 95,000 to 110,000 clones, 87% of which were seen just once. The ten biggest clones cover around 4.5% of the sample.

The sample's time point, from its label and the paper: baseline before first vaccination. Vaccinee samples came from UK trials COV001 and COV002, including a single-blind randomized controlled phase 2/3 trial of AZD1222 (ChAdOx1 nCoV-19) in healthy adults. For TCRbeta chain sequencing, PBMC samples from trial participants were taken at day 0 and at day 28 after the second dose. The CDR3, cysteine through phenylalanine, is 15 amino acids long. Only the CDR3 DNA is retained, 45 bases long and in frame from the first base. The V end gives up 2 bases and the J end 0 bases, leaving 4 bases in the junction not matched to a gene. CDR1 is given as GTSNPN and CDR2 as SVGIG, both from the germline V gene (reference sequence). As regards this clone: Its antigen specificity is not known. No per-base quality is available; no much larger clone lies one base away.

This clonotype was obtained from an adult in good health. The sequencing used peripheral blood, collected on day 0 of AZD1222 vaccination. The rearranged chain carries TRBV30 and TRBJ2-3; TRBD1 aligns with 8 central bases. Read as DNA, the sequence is TGTGCCTGGAGTCGGGGGACAGGAAGCACAGATACGCAGTATTTT. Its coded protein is CAWSRGTGSTDTQYF.